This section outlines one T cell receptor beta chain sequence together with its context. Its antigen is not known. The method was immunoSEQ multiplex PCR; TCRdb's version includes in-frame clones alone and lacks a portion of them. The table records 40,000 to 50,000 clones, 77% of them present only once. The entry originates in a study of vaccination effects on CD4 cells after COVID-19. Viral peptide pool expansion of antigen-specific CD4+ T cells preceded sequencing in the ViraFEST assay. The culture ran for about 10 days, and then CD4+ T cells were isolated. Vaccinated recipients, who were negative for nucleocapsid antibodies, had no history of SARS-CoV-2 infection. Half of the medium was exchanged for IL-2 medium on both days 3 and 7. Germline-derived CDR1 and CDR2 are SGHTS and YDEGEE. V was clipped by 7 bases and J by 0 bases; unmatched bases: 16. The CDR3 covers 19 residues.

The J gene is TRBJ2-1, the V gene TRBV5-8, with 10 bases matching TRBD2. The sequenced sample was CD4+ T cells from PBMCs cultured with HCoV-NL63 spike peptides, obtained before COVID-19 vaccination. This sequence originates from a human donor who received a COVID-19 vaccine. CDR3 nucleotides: TGTGCCAGCCCCAATTCCCCCAGCGGGGGGGTGAGCTCCTACAATGAGCAGTTCTTC. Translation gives CASPNSPSGGVSSYNEQFF.